The 14 T cell receptor beta chains below come from one sample, sequenced in a study of T cells in Graves' hyperthyroidism and ophthalmopathy. TCR beta CDR3 region amplification was performed from RNA transcripts. TCR CDR3 underwent first-round RT-PCR with the HTBI primer set. Each CDR3 protein gets one entry after TCRdb re-called the multiplex PCR reads with MiXCR. This table has 300,000 to 400,000 distinct CDR3 sequences, roughly 14% appearing once. Source material: blood. All receptors come from a woman aged 25 to 39 with Graves' ophthalmopathy.

Only a few counts were recorded for this clonotype. The rearrangement joins TRBV19 to TRBJ1-6, with 7 nucleotides matching TRBD1. The ends lost 5 bases at V and 6 bases at J; junction bases unmatched: 7. CDR3 size: 15 residues. Germline CDR1 is LNHDA and CDR2 is SQIVND (reference sequence). CDR3 protein: CASSFGTVSNSPLHF. The CDR3 region has the DNA TGTGCCAGTAGTTTTGGGACAGTGAGTAATTCACCCCTCCACTTT.

The V gene is TRBV5-6, the J gene TRBJ1-5; D unclear. Germline values: CDR1 SGHDT, CDR2 YYEEEE. The ends were cut back, 3 bases at V and 3 bases at J, with 13 bases in the middle. The CDR3 sequence is 15 residues long. The CDR3 nucleotides read TGTGCCAGCAGCTCGTCGGGCAGGTCCAATCAGCCCCAGCATTTT. Its protein is CASSSSGRSNQPQHF.

In its sample, this clonotype was seen a few times. The chain combines TRBV6-4 with TRBJ2-1, with D hard to call. V shed 0 bases and J shed 6 bases, with 9 bases lying between them. The CDR3 covers 14 residues. The germline CDR1 and CDR2 sequences are MRHNA and SNTAGT. CDR3 sequence (DNA): TGTGCCAGCAGTGACTCGCTAGAGACCAATGAGCAGTTCTTC. It specifies CASSDSLETNEQFF.

V gene TRBV27 combines with J gene TRBJ2-1; 10 positions agree with TRBD1. The CDR3 is made up of 16 amino acids. Looked up from germline, CDR1 is MNHEY and CDR2 is SMNVEV (reference sequence). The ends lost 3 bases at V and 9 bases at J; junction bases unmatched: 11. Here the CDR3 DNA reads TGTGCCAGCAGTTTGCACCGACAGGGGGCGCAGGGTGAGCAGTTCTTC. Its translation: CASSLHRQGAQGEQFF.

This clonotype was observed many times. The rearrangement uses TRBV25-1 and TRBJ2-1; D may be TRBD1 or TRBD2 (5 bases each). The germline CDR1 and CDR2 sequences are MGHDK and SYGVNS. The CDR3 is made up of 15 amino acids. V shed 1 base and J shed 6 bases, with 13 bases lying between them. The CDR3 protein is CASSESGTYPNEQFF. CDR3 coding DNA: TGTGCCAGCAGTGAATCCGGGACGTATCCCAATGAGCAGTTCTTC.

With respect to this clonotype: Given a much more abundant clone one base away, this may be a read error. This sequence joins TRBV12-3 or TRBV12-4 and TRBJ1-1; D possibly corresponds to TRBD1 (5 bases). Trimming took 4 bases from V and 5 from J, leaving 17 bases between them. This CDR3 has 15 amino acids. CDR3 residues: CASSSRGVLGTEAFF. For the CDR3, the DNA is TGTGCCAGCAGTTCTCGGGGGGTACTAGGGACTGAAGCTTTCTTT.

The chain combines TRBV4-2 with TRBJ2-1; D is unresolved. The CDR3 extends over 16 amino acids. Trimming cost V 2 bases and J 6 bases, with 17 bases left between them. The V gene's germline CDR1 is LGHNA and CDR2 YNFKEQ. CDR3 sequence reads: CASSQYPGALSNEQFF. CDR3 DNA sequence: TGTGCCAGCAGCCAATACCCTGGTGCTCTGTCCAATGAGCAGTTCTTC.

There are many counts of this clonotype. The chain recombines TRBV11-3 with TRBJ2-1; 9 bases are a match to TRBD2. The CDR3 runs 18 residues. CDR1 SGHNT and CDR2 YENEEA come from the germline V gene. Germline trimming cut 5 bases from V and 5 bases from J; bases unmatched to any gene: 16. The CDR3 spells CASSPSPGRGGRNNEQFF. Written as DNA, the CDR3 is TGTGCCAGCAGCCCCAGCCCAGGGCGGGGGGGCCGGAACAATGAGCAGTTCTTC. The full variable domain, with the rest looked up from reference TRBV11-3 and TRBJ2-1, is EAGVVQSPRYKIIEKKQPVAFWCNPISGHNTLYWYLQNLGQGPELLIRYENEEAVDDSQLPKDRFSAERLKGVDSTLKIQPAELGDSAVYLCASSPSPGRGGRNNEQFFGPGTRLTVL.

This clonotype showed up many times. The chain has TRBV20-1 and TRBJ2-7, with D perhaps matching TRBD2 (7 bases). Germline V lookup: CDR1 DFQATT, CDR2 SNEGSKA (reference sequence). V was pared by 0 bases and J by 0 bases, with 15 bases between. The CDR3 consists of 16 residues. This CDR3 reads CSARDLTGGNSYEQYF. In DNA form, the CDR3 reads TGCAGTGCTAGAGATCTTACGGGGGGCAACTCCTACGAGCAGTACTTC.

The rearrangement uses TRBV30 and TRBJ2-7, with TRBD2 identical over 12 bases. V dropped 3 bases and J dropped 7; count of bases not matched to a gene: 4. Germline-derived CDR1 and CDR2 are GTSNPN and SVGIG (reference sequence). The CDR3 contains 13 residues. For the CDR3, the DNA is TGTGCCTGGAGCGTGGGACTAGCGGGTGAGCAGTACTTC. It encodes CAWSVGLAGEQYF.

This clonotype occurred many times. The chain employs TRBV7-9 and TRBJ2-7, with TRBD1 matching 7 bases. After removal of 0 bases from V and 5 bases from J, the junction contained 7 bases not matched to a gene. CDR1 and CDR2 (germline): SEHNR, FQNEAQ (reference sequence). This CDR3 spans 15 amino acids. The CDR3 spells CASSLAGTVTNEQYF. CDR3 DNA: TGTGCCAGCAGCTTAGCCGGGACAGTGACCAACGAGCAGTACTTC.

In this sample, this clonotype turned up many times. The V call is TRBV20-1, the J call TRBJ2-3; TRBD2 matches 9 bases. J lost 4 bases, V lost 0 bases, and 8 bases had no gene match. The germline gives CDR1 DFQATT, CDR2 SNEGSKA (reference sequence). The CDR3 sequence is 16 residues long. CDR3 sequence reads: CSARDRAGGLADTQYF. CDR3 coding DNA: TGCAGTGCTAGAGATAGGGCGGGGGGGCTTGCAGATACGCAGTATTTT.

The chain uses TRBV19 and TRBJ1-1, with TRBD1 as a possible D gene (6 bases). Trimming stripped 7 bases from V and 5 bases from J, with 23 bases between. This CDR3 contains 16 residues. Germline V gene sequence: CDR1 LNHDA, CDR2 SQIVND (reference sequence). The CDR3 coding sequence is TGTGCCAGTACTATCTCGGGGGCGTTTATGTTGACTGAAGCTTTCTTT. Amino acids: CASTISGAFMLTEAFF.

This clonotype appeared many times. This chain joins TRBV29-1 and TRBJ2-3, with 8 bases identical to TRBD2. V shed 5 bases, J shed 4 bases, and the junction held 11 bases outside the gene matches. CDR1 is SQVTM and CDR2 is ANQGSEA in the germline V gene. The CDR3 has 15 amino acids. The CDR3 sequence: CSVSRGTRGSDTQYF. The CDR3 nucleotides read TGCAGCGTTTCCCGCGGGACTAGGGGGTCAGATACGCAGTATTTT.